A single sample is the source of the 5 T cell receptor beta chains below, sequenced in a study of cytomegalovirus exposure and HLA in healthy donors. Sequenced by immunoSEQ multiplex PCR; TCRdb stores in-frame clones only, minus some. The table has some 200,000 clones, around 84% seen once. Sequencing used PBMCs. The source of these receptors is a woman aged 25 to 39 in good health and CMV-seropositive.

The V gene is TRBV5-1, the J gene TRBJ2-1, with 7 bases fitting TRBD1. In germline, CDR1 is SGHRS, CDR2 YFSETQ. This CDR3 region has 14 residues. V shed 4 bases and J 2 bases; nucleotides not matched to a gene: 3. The DNA for the CDR3 is TGCGCCAGCAGCCCCGGGACAGCCTACAATGAGCAGTTCTTC. Encoded protein: CASSPGTAYNEQFF.

The gene calls are TRBV2 and TRBJ1-5; D may be TRBD1 (5 bases). The CDR3 is made up of 14 amino acids. Between the trimmed V and J ends, which lost 6 bases and 2 bases, there was a span of 11 bases. The germline CDR1 and CDR2 sequences are SNHLY and FYNNEI. Here the CDR3 DNA reads TGTGCCAGCAGCAGGGTTGTGGGCAATCAGCCCCAGCATTTT. Translating it yields CASSRVVGNQPQHF.

This chain uses TRBV30 with TRBJ1-1, with TRBD1 matching 8 bases. Germline V gives CDR1 GTSNPN, CDR2 SVGIG (reference sequence). V was clipped by 5 bases and J by 3 bases; unmatched bases: 2. The CDR3 length is 12 residues. The CDR3: CAWGQGYTEAFF. CDR3 DNA sequence: TGTGCCTGGGGACAGGGATACACTGAAGCTTTCTTT.

The chain links TRBV5-1 to TRBJ2-2; D ambiguous. This CDR3 has 15 amino acids. CDR1 and CDR2 (germline): SGHRS, YFSETQ. V was cut by 0 bases and J by 4 bases, with 10 bases left in between. The CDR3 nucleotides are TGCGCCAGCAGCTTGGGCCTAGAAGGCACCGGGGAGCTGTTTTTT. Residues: CASSLGLEGTGELFF.

J is TRBJ1-1 and V is TRBV18; TRBD1 aligns across 9 bases. Trimming at V came to 1 base and at J to 3 bases, leaving 3 bases not matched to a gene. CDR3 length: 15 residues. Germline loops: CDR1 KGHSH, CDR2 LQKENI. This CDR3 reads CASSPRDREDTEAFF. CDR3 in DNA: TGTGCCAGCTCACCACGGGACAGGGAAGACACTGAAGCTTTCTTT.